This is a list of T cell receptor beta chains from one sample in a study of T cells after yellow fever vaccination. Using its own MiXCR run on the 5' RACE reads, TCRdb lists one record per CDR3 protein. The data show about 580,000 distinct CDR3 sequences, around 16% seen once. Sequenced here: PBMCs, sampled about 5 days after the first yellow fever vaccination. The receptor source for this set is a man between 18 and 29 years old who received the YFV17D yellow fever vaccine. Each CDR3 is given with its conserved first and last residue. The order of the fields is V gene, D gene, J gene, clone size, CDR3 protein, CDR3 DNA. The D gene is left open where the match is weak. Part of the rows lack a size; the others show once, few, many or a class for expanded clones.

v_gene: TRBV7-9
d_gene: -
j_gene: TRBJ1-2
abundance: few
CDR3aa: CASSLHEVDVRGYGYTF
CDR3nt: TGTGCCAGCAGCTTACATGAGGTAGACGTGCGGGGCTATGGCTACACCTTC

v_gene: TRBV13
d_gene: -
j_gene: TRBJ2-7
abundance: few
CDR3aa: CASSLGGGEYEQYF
CDR3nt: TGTGCCAGCAGCTTAGGGGGCGGGGAATACGAGCAGTACTTC

v_gene: TRBV9
d_gene: TRBD2
j_gene: TRBJ2-1
abundance: -
CDR3aa: CASRAPGLAGNEQFF
CDR3nt: TGTGCCAGCAGGGCGCCGGGACTAGCCGGCAATGAGCAGTTCTTC

v_gene: TRBV29-1
d_gene: TRBD1
j_gene: TRBJ2-3
abundance: once
CDR3aa: CSVGVNRGITDTQYF
CDR3nt: TGCAGCGTTGGGGTAAACAGGGGGATCACAGATACGCAGTATTTT

v_gene: TRBV11-2
d_gene: -
j_gene: TRBJ2-3
abundance: -
CDR3aa: CASSTRRGPDTQYF
CDR3nt: TGTGCCAGCAGCACCCGCCGGGGCCCAGATACGCAGTATTTT

v_gene: TRBV2
d_gene: -
j_gene: TRBJ2-7
abundance: -
CDR3aa: CASTRDPIGEQYF
CDR3nt: TGTGCCAGCACCCGGGACCCCATTGGAGAGCAGTACTTC

v_gene: TRBV5-1
d_gene: TRBD1
j_gene: TRBJ2-3
abundance: few
CDR3aa: CASSFDRVKDTQYF
CDR3nt: TGCGCCAGCAGCTTTGACAGGGTGAAAGATACGCAGTATTTT

v_gene: TRBV6-1
d_gene: -
j_gene: TRBJ2-6
abundance: -
CDR3aa: CASSSTAPGANVLTF
CDR3nt: TGTGCCAGCAGCTCAACAGCTCCCGGGGCCAACGTCCTGACTTTC

v_gene: TRBV28
d_gene: TRBD1
j_gene: TRBJ2-2
abundance: few
CDR3aa: CASSGRDRGSTGELFF
CDR3nt: TGTGCCAGCAGTGGGAGGGACAGGGGATCCACCGGGGAGCTGTTTTTT

v_gene: TRBV20-1
d_gene: TRBD2
j_gene: TRBJ2-3
abundance: few
CDR3aa: CSARNSGGADTQYF
CDR3nt: TGCAGTGCTAGAAATAGCGGGGGGGCAGATACGCAGTATTTT

v_gene: TRBV12-3/TRBV12-4
d_gene: -
j_gene: TRBJ2-7
abundance: -
CDR3aa: CASSFAPGIYEQYF
CDR3nt: TGTGCCAGCAGTTTTGCGCCGGGAATCTACGAGCAGTACTTC

v_gene: TRBV12-3/TRBV12-4
d_gene: -
j_gene: TRBJ2-3
abundance: many
CDR3aa: CASRPPPVLGTDTQYF
CDR3nt: TGTGCCAGCAGACCCCCCCCGGTACTTGGGACAGATACGCAGTATTTT

v_gene: TRBV18
d_gene: TRBD1
j_gene: TRBJ1-2
abundance: -
CDR3aa: CASSPDRVGSGYTF
CDR3nt: TGTGCCAGCTCACCCGACAGGGTGGGGTCTGGCTACACCTTC

v_gene: TRBV4-3
d_gene: TRBD1
j_gene: TRBJ1-2
abundance: -
CDR3aa: CASSQGGTGVGYTF
CDR3nt: TGCGCCAGCAGCCAAGGAGGGACAGGGGTTGGCTACACCTTC

v_gene: TRBV11-2
d_gene: -
j_gene: TRBJ2-2
abundance: -
CDR3aa: CASSLVRGALGELFF
CDR3nt: TGTGCCAGCAGCTTAGTCCGGGGGGCATTGGGGGAGCTGTTTTTT

v_gene: TRBV5-1
d_gene: -
j_gene: TRBJ2-1
abundance: -
CDR3aa: CASSLIVASSSSYNEQFF
CDR3nt: TGCGCCAGCAGCTTGATTGTTGCTAGCTCGAGCTCCTACAATGAGCAGTTCTTC

v_gene: TRBV7-2
d_gene: TRBD2
j_gene: TRBJ2-5
abundance: -
CDR3aa: CASSPGNGGSETQYF
CDR3nt: TGTGCCAGCAGCCCCGGGAACGGGGGGTCGGAGACCCAGTACTTC

v_gene: TRBV12-3/TRBV12-4
d_gene: -
j_gene: TRBJ1-1
abundance: many
CDR3aa: CASSPQWGTEAFF
CDR3nt: TGTGCCAGCAGCCCCCAATGGGGCACTGAAGCTTTCTTT

v_gene: TRBV30
d_gene: -
j_gene: TRBJ2-5
abundance: few
CDR3aa: CAWSTVQETQYF
CDR3nt: TGTGCCTGGAGTACAGTCCAAGAGACCCAGTACTTC

v_gene: TRBV5-1
d_gene: TRBD1
j_gene: TRBJ2-1
abundance: many
CDR3aa: CASSFNPGQGVNEQFF
CDR3nt: TGCGCCAGCAGCTTCAATCCGGGACAGGGGGTCAATGAGCAGTTCTTC

v_gene: TRBV4-2
d_gene: -
j_gene: TRBJ1-2
abundance: -
CDR3aa: CASSRQLDGGPVYTF
CDR3nt: TGTGCCAGCAGCCGACAGCTGGACGGAGGGCCTGTCTACACCTTC

v_gene: TRBV12-3/TRBV12-4
d_gene: TRBD2
j_gene: TRBJ2-1
abundance: few
CDR3aa: CASSLVAGGGPYNEQFF
CDR3nt: TGTGCCAGCAGTTTAGTTGCGGGGGGGGGACCTTACAATGAGCAGTTCTTC

v_gene: TRBV3-1
d_gene: -
j_gene: TRBJ1-6
abundance: -
CDR3aa: CASSHTGNSPLHF
CDR3nt: TGTGCCAGCAGCCACACAGGGAATTCACCCCTCCACTTT

v_gene: TRBV12-3/TRBV12-4
d_gene: -
j_gene: TRBJ1-1
abundance: few
CDR3aa: CASNAFLTEAFF
CDR3nt: TGTGCCAGCAACGCATTTCTAACTGAAGCTTTCTTT

v_gene: TRBV5-1
d_gene: -
j_gene: TRBJ2-6
abundance: few
CDR3aa: CASSSHLSSGANVLTF
CDR3nt: TGCGCCAGCAGTAGCCATTTAAGCTCTGGGGCCAACGTCCTGACTTTC

v_gene: TRBV9
d_gene: -
j_gene: TRBJ2-3
abundance: few
CDR3aa: CASSVAPQGAVQYF
CDR3nt: TGTGCCAGCAGCGTAGCTCCCCAGGGTGCCGTGCAGTATTTT

v_gene: TRBV20-1
d_gene: -
j_gene: TRBJ2-7
abundance: few
CDR3aa: CSARGGPGSYEQYF
CDR3nt: TGCAGTGCTAGAGGGGGTCCAGGATCCTACGAGCAGTACTTC

v_gene: TRBV10-3
d_gene: TRBD1
j_gene: TRBJ1-1
abundance: few
CDR3aa: CAIQPGQGTNTEAFF
CDR3nt: TGTGCCATTCAACCGGGACAGGGGACGAACACTGAAGCTTTCTTT

v_gene: TRBV10-3
d_gene: TRBD2
j_gene: TRBJ2-1
abundance: few
CDR3aa: CAISEPSGGAGEQFF
CDR3nt: TGTGCCATCAGTGAGCCGAGCGGGGGGGCTGGGGAGCAGTTCTTC

v_gene: TRBV3-1
d_gene: -
j_gene: TRBJ1-5
abundance: few
CDR3aa: CASSQRTENQPQHF
CDR3nt: TGTGCCAGCAGCCAGAGGACAGAAAATCAGCCCCAGCATTTT

v_gene: TRBV6-2/TRBV6-3
d_gene: -
j_gene: TRBJ2-2
abundance: many
CDR3aa: CASSSRPSRLNTGELFF
CDR3nt: TGTGCCAGCAGTTCCCGCCCATCTAGACTGAACACCGGGGAGCTGTTTTTT

v_gene: TRBV16
d_gene: TRBD1
j_gene: TRBJ2-7
abundance: few
CDR3aa: CASSHFDRGAYEQYF
CDR3nt: TGTGCCAGCAGCCATTTTGACAGGGGGGCCTACGAGCAGTACTTC

v_gene: TRBV18
d_gene: -
j_gene: TRBJ2-1
abundance: -
CDR3aa: CASSERFQEQFF
CDR3nt: TGTGCCAGCTCGGAGAGGTTCCAGGAGCAGTTCTTC

v_gene: TRBV24-1
d_gene: TRBD1
j_gene: TRBJ2-2
abundance: -
CDR3aa: CATIARGRDTGELFF
CDR3nt: TGTGCCACCATAGCGAGGGGGCGGGACACCGGGGAGCTGTTTTTT

v_gene: TRBV11-1
d_gene: TRBD2
j_gene: TRBJ2-1
abundance: -
CDR3aa: CASSSIRLAGVSAVYNEQFF
CDR3nt: TGTGCCAGCAGCTCCATTCGACTAGCGGGGGTCTCTGCCGTCTACAATGAGCAGTTCTTC

v_gene: TRBV4-3
d_gene: TRBD1
j_gene: TRBJ2-1
abundance: -
CDR3aa: CASSQVTGDVYNEQFF
CDR3nt: TGCGCCAGCAGCCAAGTCACAGGGGACGTCTACAATGAGCAGTTCTTC

v_gene: TRBV4-1
d_gene: -
j_gene: TRBJ1-5
abundance: -
CDR3aa: CASSQELSPSNQPQHF
CDR3nt: TGCGCCAGCAGCCAAGAACTCAGCCCGAGCAATCAGCCCCAGCATTTT

v_gene: TRBV12-3/TRBV12-4
d_gene: -
j_gene: TRBJ1-2
abundance: -
CDR3aa: CASSPVGGRGYGYTF
CDR3nt: TGTGCCAGCAGCCCCGTCGGGGGGCGCGGCTATGGCTACACCTTC

v_gene: TRBV20-1
d_gene: TRBD1
j_gene: TRBJ2-1
abundance: -
CDR3aa: CSARPTVRDRYYNEQFF
CDR3nt: TGCAGTGCTAGACCAACGGTACGGGACAGGTATTACAATGAGCAGTTCTTC

v_gene: TRBV6-1
d_gene: -
j_gene: TRBJ2-5
abundance: -
CDR3aa: CASSDWEGVDF
CDR3nt: TGTGCCAGCAGTGATTGGGAGGGGGTGGACTTC

v_gene: TRBV7-2
d_gene: -
j_gene: TRBJ1-6
abundance: -
CDR3aa: CASSLGPGYNSPLHF
CDR3nt: TGTGCCAGCAGCTTAGGTCCAGGTTATAATTCACCCCTCCACTTT

v_gene: TRBV11-2
d_gene: -
j_gene: TRBJ1-6
abundance: -
CDR3aa: CASSSGRATLSSPLHF
CDR3nt: TGTGCCAGCAGCTCCGGGCGGGCTACGTTATCTTCACCCCTCCACTTT

v_gene: TRBV18
d_gene: -
j_gene: TRBJ1-5
abundance: few
CDR3aa: CASSLGGINQPQHF
CDR3nt: TGTGCCAGCTCGTTGGGTGGCATTAATCAGCCCCAGCATTTT

v_gene: TRBV7-9
d_gene: -
j_gene: TRBJ2-5
abundance: -
CDR3aa: CASSPMEGDRETQYF
CDR3nt: TGTGCCAGCAGCCCCATGGAGGGGGATAGAGAGACCCAGTACTTC

v_gene: TRBV2
d_gene: -
j_gene: TRBJ1-1
abundance: -
CDR3aa: CASTTGGRGTEAFF
CDR3nt: TGTGCCAGCACGACCGGGGGCAGGGGCACTGAAGCTTTCTTT

v_gene: TRBV10-3
d_gene: TRBD1
j_gene: TRBJ1-2
abundance: few
CDR3aa: CAISPPGTGPYGYTF
CDR3nt: TGTGCCATCAGCCCCCCCGGGACAGGACCCTATGGCTACACCTTC

v_gene: TRBV9
d_gene: -
j_gene: TRBJ1-1
abundance: -
CDR3aa: CAGSESYRVNTEAFF
CDR3nt: TGTGCCGGCAGCGAGTCTTACAGGGTGAACACTGAAGCTTTCTTT

v_gene: TRBV25-1
d_gene: -
j_gene: TRBJ1-6
abundance: few
CDR3aa: CASSLTENSYNSPLHF
CDR3nt: TGTGCCAGCAGTTTGACCGAGAACTCCTATAATTCACCCCTCCACTTT

v_gene: TRBV6-5
d_gene: -
j_gene: TRBJ2-3
abundance: -
CDR3aa: CASSSPPVADTQYF
CDR3nt: TGTGCCAGCAGTTCCCCGCCGGTGGCAGATACGCAGTATTTT